This passage covers 15 T cell receptor beta chains from one sample sequenced in a study of cytomegalovirus exposure and HLA in healthy donors. Primers for the PCR totalled 60 Vbeta and 13 Jbeta. TCRdb keeps only in-frame clones here, not all; method: immunoSEQ multiplex PCR. The sample yields around 140,000 clones, 75% to 85% seen once. The sample comprised PBMCs. The receptors derive from a man aged 35-49 years in good health and CMV-seronegative.

The V and J genes are TRBV6-5 and TRBJ2-5, with 7 bases aligning to TRBD2. Germline loops: CDR1 MNHEY, CDR2 SVGAGI. CDR3 length: 15 residues. With V trimmed by 2 bases and J by 2 bases, 5 bases remained unmatched. The DNA of the CDR3 is TGTGCCAGCAGTTACGCTGGGGGGGGTCAAGAGACCCAGTACTTC. Amino acid sequence: CASSYAGGGQETQYF.

This clone has more than one count but fewer than ten. The V and J genes are TRBV5-1 and TRBJ1-5, with D maybe TRBD1 (6 bases). V dropped 5 bases and J dropped 7 bases, with 22 bases sitting between them. Looked up from germline, CDR1 is SGHRS and CDR2 is YFSETQ. There are 16 residues in the CDR3. For the CDR3, the DNA is TGCGCCAGCAGTCCTGGACTGGAGGGGGGGTACCAGCCCCAGCATTTT. This encodes CASSPGLEGGYQPQHF.

The table lists this clone with a few counts. The V call is TRBV6-5, the J call TRBJ2-7; 7 bases are a match to TRBD1. Looked up from germline, CDR1 is MNHEY and CDR2 is SVGAGI. CDR3 length: 13 residues. V shed 6 bases and J 5 bases; nucleotides not matched to a gene: 7. The CDR3: CASRGQVVDEQYF. In DNA form, the CDR3 reads TGTGCCAGCAGAGGACAGGTCGTCGACGAGCAGTACTTC.

This clone occurred a few times. V usage is TRBV7-9 and J usage is TRBJ2-3; unclear D gene. V lost 0 bases to trimming and J lost 3 bases, with 4 bases between them. The CDR3 sequence is 13 residues long. Germline V CDR1 and CDR2: SEHNR, FQNEAQ (reference sequence). The CDR3 sequence is CASSLAKTDTQYF. The CDR3 coding sequence is TGTGCCAGCAGCTTAGCTAAAACAGATACGCAGTATTTT.

With regard to this clone: No DNA is shown, since the ends of the CDR3 on it are uncertain; the CDR3 is the one TCRdb lists. The chain carries TRBV21-1 and TRBJ1-5; the DNA was not compared with TRBD1, the D call given in the table. TRBV21-1 is a pseudogene locus. The CDR3 totals 15 residues, both ends included. CDR3 residues: CATSWAGGNNQPQHF.

The chain links TRBV7-2 to TRBJ1-5; D remains unclear. V dropped 1 base and J dropped 4 bases, with 11 bases sitting between them. The CDR3 runs to 15 residues. Germline V gene lookup returns CDR1 SGHTA and CDR2 FQGNSA. The CDR3 region has the DNA TGTGCCAGCAGCTTAGATAAGGGAGTTAATCAGCCCCAGCATTTT. Protein sequence: CASSLDKGVNQPQHF.

J is TRBJ1-1 and V is TRBV6-1; D possibly corresponds to TRBD1 (6 bases). Germline V gene data show CDR1 as MNHNS and CDR2 as SASEGT. Trimming removed 2 bases at V and 1 base at J, with 11 bases between. CDR3 size: 15 residues. The CDR3: CASSELSGANTEAFF. Written as DNA, the CDR3 is TGTGCCAGCAGTGAATTGTCAGGGGCGAACACTGAAGCTTTCTTT.

V and J are TRBV2 and TRBJ1-5, with TRBD1 identical over 8 bases. CDR3 size: 16 residues. Germline values: CDR1 SNHLY, CDR2 FYNNEI. The J segment lost 2 bases and the V segment lost 3 bases, leaving 6 bases of the junction unmatched. The CDR3 spells CASSDLTGVGNQPQHF. For the CDR3, the DNA is TGTGCCAGCAGTGACCTGACAGGGGTGGGCAATCAGCCCCAGCATTTT.

The V call is TRBV21-1, the J call TRBJ2-2; the D call of TRBD1 is as the table states it, not checked on the DNA. TRBV21-1 is assigned pseudogene status. The CDR3 has 18 residues. The CDR3 region is CASSKGRTGGNGTGELFF. In nucleotides, the CDR3 is TGTGCCAGCAGCAAAGGTAGGACAGGGGGCAATGGGACCGGGGAGCTGTTTTTT.

The chain couples TRBV28 to TRBJ2-5; tentative D call: TRBD2 (5 bases). Germline V gives CDR1 MDHEN, CDR2 SYDVKM. Trimming pared 7 bases from V and 4 bases from J, leaving 16 bases between. The CDR3 is 14 amino acids. CDR3 region: CASIPVGSPETQYF. For the CDR3, the DNA is TGTGCCAGCATCCCCGTGGGGAGTCCAGAGACCCAGTACTTC.

The chain is built from TRBV7-2 and TRBJ1-1; 11 nucleotides agree with TRBD1. CDR3 length: 12 amino acids. From germline, CDR1 is SGHTA and CDR2 FQGNSA. The trim removed 5 bases at V and 13 bases at J, leaving 6 bases unmatched. Here the CDR3 DNA reads TGTGCCAGCAGCCCGCCGGGACAGGGGGGTTTCTTT. Translation gives CASSPPGQGGFF.

This clone occurred once. The chain employs TRBV9 and TRBJ2-3; D not certain. V lost 0 bases to trimming and J lost 4 bases, with 12 bases between them. CDR1 is SGDLS, CDR2 YYNGEE, per germline. The CDR3 consists of 15 residues. The CDR3 DNA reads as TGTGCCAGCAGCGTAGAAGGAGCCCGGGCAGATACGCAGTATTTT. The encoded protein is CASSVEGARADTQYF. Complete variable domain (other parts from reference TRBV9 and TRBJ2-3): DSGVTQTPKHLITATGQRVTLRCSPRSGDLSVYWYQQSLDQGLQFLIQYYNGEERAKGNILERFSAQQFPDLHSELNLSSLELGDSALYFCASSVEGARADTQYFGPGTRLTVL.

As to this clone: The junction differs from germline at one of its ends, possibly a read error. The J gene is TRBJ2-3, the V gene TRBV7-2; 14 nucleotides agree with TRBD2. There are 16 residues in the CDR3. The germline gives CDR1 SGHTA, CDR2 FQGNSA. CDR3 sequence: CASSKTSGGGSDMQYF. CDR3 coding DNA: TGTGCCAGCAGTAAGACTAGCGGGGGGGGCTCAGATATGCAGTATTTT.

The rearrangement joins TRBV5-1 to TRBJ1-1; 8 bases fit TRBD1. With 4 bases clipped from V and 3 bases from J, the junction kept 8 bases outside the gene matches. Germline V gene sequence: CDR1 SGHRS, CDR2 YFSETQ. The CDR3 loop spans 15 amino acids. The chain's CDR3 is CASSAVTGEYTEAFF. The DNA for the CDR3 is TGCGCCAGCAGCGCGGTGACAGGGGAGTACACTGAAGCTTTCTTT.

About this clone: Additional DNA sequences in this sample encode the identical CDR3. The chain has TRBV5-1 and TRBJ1-4, with 12 positions matching TRBD1. CDR3 length: 15 residues. Trimming cost V 0 bases and J 8 bases; bases outside gene matches: 2. Per the germline V gene, CDR1 is SGHRS and CDR2 is YFSETQ. CDR3 sequence (DNA): TGCGCCAGCAGCTTGGCGGGGACAGGGGGCGAAAAACTGTTTTTT. The encoded protein is CASSLAGTGGEKLFF.